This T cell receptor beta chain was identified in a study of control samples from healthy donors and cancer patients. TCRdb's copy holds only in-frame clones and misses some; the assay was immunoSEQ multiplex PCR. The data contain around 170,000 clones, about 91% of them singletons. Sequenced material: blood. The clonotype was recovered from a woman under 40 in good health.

The CDR3 here is CASSYSWGPSEAFF. CDR3 nucleotides: TGTGCCAGCAGTTACTCTTGGGGGCCCTCTGAAGCTTTCTTT. The rearrangement links TRBV6-5 to TRBJ1-1, with D possibly being TRBD1 (6 bases). CDR3 length: 14 amino acids. Between the trimmed V and J ends, which lost 0 bases and 6 bases, there was a span of 11 bases. Germline assignment: CDR1 MNHEY and CDR2 SVGAGI.